The 32 T cell receptor beta chains below were found in one sample sequenced in a study of shared clonotypes between healthy human individuals. Libraries were prepared by immunoSEQ multiplex PCR; TCRdb keeps only in-frame clonotypes and omits some of them. This sample has some 700,000 clones, with less than 95% found just once. Sequencing was done on a sample of memory CD8+ T cells from PBMCs. Described subset: CD45RO+ cells pooled with CCR7-negative TemRA cells. These receptors originate from a man between 18 and 29 years old in good health. Some clones in this sample may be carry-over from other donors' samples.

V usage is TRBV7-2 and J usage is TRBJ2-5, with D possibly TRBD2 on 6 matching bases. The J call is uncertain, as TRBJ2-7 better fits the DNA end. Germline CDR1 is SGHTA and CDR2 is FQGNSA. The CDR3 is made up of 14 amino acids. The CDR3 coding sequence is TGTGCCAGCAGCTTAGGCGGGGAAGGCTACGAGCAGTACTTC. It codes for CASSLGGEGYEQYF.

The genes are TRBV28 and TRBJ1-2; 8 bases are a match to TRBD1. The CDR3 is 15 amino acids. V was clipped by 3 bases and J by 4 bases; unmatched bases: 7. CDR1 MDHEN and CDR2 SYDVKM come from the germline V gene. The CDR3 loop is CASSLGDRWAYGYTF. DNA for the CDR3: TGTGCCAGCAGTTTGGGGGACAGGTGGGCCTATGGCTACACCTTC.

The chain links TRBV18 to TRBJ1-1, with D possibly TRBD1 on 6 matching bases. The length of the CDR3 is 22 residues. Germline V gene sequence: CDR1 KGHSH, CDR2 LQKENI. The germline V and J ends were trimmed by 3 bases and 0 bases, with 32 bases remaining between them. CDR3 protein: CASSPSIKFTGFPKVMNTEAFF. CDR3 nucleotide sequence: TGTGCCAGCTCACCTTCGATAAAATTCACAGGGTTTCCGAAGGTTATGAACACTGAAGCTTTCTTT.

This clone came up once. The CDR3 sequence: CASSLAEGLAGQETQYF. Written as DNA, the CDR3 is TGTGCCAGCAGCTTAGCAGAGGGACTAGCGGGACAAGAGACCCAGTACTTC. V usage is TRBV7-7 and J usage is TRBJ2-5; 13 bases are a match to TRBD2. The V and J ends lost 0 bases and 2 bases, in that order; junction bases with no gene match: 3. CDR1 is SSHAT and CDR2 is FNYEAQ in the germline V gene (reference sequence). The CDR3 has 17 amino acids.

The chain joins TRBV7-9 to TRBJ1-5; D call uncertain. The CDR3 is made up of 15 amino acids. CDR1 is SEHNR, CDR2 FQNEAQ, per germline (reference sequence). V was trimmed by 2 bases and J by 2 bases, leaving 10 bases between them. DNA for the CDR3: TGTGCCAGCAGCTTAACCGGGAATGGCAATCAGCCCCAGCATTTT. Protein sequence: CASSLTGNGNQPQHF.

This chain joins TRBV4-3 and TRBJ2-6; D is unresolved. The V gene's germline CDR1 is LGHNA and CDR2 YSLEER. Trimming removed 1 base at V and 0 bases at J, with 10 bases between. The CDR3 runs 17 residues. The CDR3 here is CASSQGSSVSGANVLTF. In DNA form, the CDR3 reads TGCGCCAGCAGCCAAGGGTCAAGCGTCTCTGGGGCCAACGTCCTGACTTTC.

This chain connects TRBV25-1 to TRBJ2-1; the match to TRBD2 covers 10 bases. The V gene end was trimmed by 3 bases and the J gene end by 4 bases; junction bases not matched to a gene: 6. Per germline, CDR1 MGHDK and CDR2 SYGVNS. The CDR3 has 16 amino acids. CDR3 amino acids: CASSDQREGLYNEQFF. Here the CDR3 DNA reads TGTGCCAGCAGTGACCAGCGGGAGGGCCTTTACAATGAGCAGTTCTTC. The full variable domain, its missing parts supplied by reference TRBV25-1 and TRBJ2-1, is EADIYQTPRYLVIGTGKKITLECSQTMGHDKMYWYQQDPGMELHLIHYSYGVNSTEKGDLSSESTVSRIRTEHFPLTLESARPSHTSQYLCASSDQREGLYNEQFFGPGTRLTVL.

This chain connects TRBV9 to TRBJ1-4; D is unclear. Germline-derived CDR1 and CDR2 are SGDLS and YYNGEE. This CDR3 spans 15 amino acids. V was clipped by 2 bases and J by 3 bases, with 11 bases between them. CDR3 sequence reads: CASSVWGAANEKLFF. CDR3 nucleotide sequence: TGTGCCAGCAGCGTCTGGGGAGCGGCTAATGAAAAACTGTTTTTT. Full variable domain (rest looked up from reference TRBV9 and TRBJ1-4): DSGVTQTPKHLITATGQRVTLRCSPRSGDLSVYWYQQSLDQGLQFLIQYYNGEERAKGNILERFSAQQFPDLHSELNLSSLELGDSALYFCASSVWGAANEKLFFGSGTQLSVL.

This chain uses TRBV6-5 with TRBJ1-1; no reliable D call. Deletions cut 2 bases from V and 6 bases from J, with 10 bases between. From germline, CDR1 is MNHEY and CDR2 SVGAGI. CDR3 length equals 13 residues. The CDR3 loop reads CASSYGLRAEAFF. The CDR3 DNA is TGTGCCAGCAGTTACGGTTTGAGAGCTGAAGCTTTCTTT.

V usage is TRBV5-1 and J usage is TRBJ2-1, with a tentative D call TRBD2 (6 bases). Trimming shortened V by 1 base and J by 9 bases, and 17 bases separated the two germline ends. This CDR3 comprises 15 residues. Germline CDR1 reads SGHRS; CDR2 reads YFSETQ. CDR3 sequence reads: CASSLLGGLGGEQFF. CDR3 in DNA: TGCGCCAGCAGCTTGCTCGGGGGTTTGGGTGGTGAGCAGTTCTTC.

To note about this clone: Germline is not matched at one junction end, which may reflect a read error. V is TRBV7-8 and J is TRBJ2-1; the match to TRBD2 covers 7 bases. This CDR3 is 17 amino acids long. The germline CDR1 and CDR2 sequences are SGHVS and FQNEAQ. DNA of the CDR3: TGTGCCAGCAGTTTAGACAGCGGGATGAGCTCCTACAATGAGCAGTTCTTC. The encoded protein is CASSLDSGMSSYNEQFF. Looking up the rest from reference TRBV7-8 and TRBJ2-1 gives the full variable domain: GAGVSQSPRYKVAKRGQDVALRCDPISGHVSLFWYQQALGQGPEFLTYFQNEAQLDKSGLPSDRFFAERPEGSVSTLKIQRTQQEDSAVYLCASSLDSGMSSYNEQFFGPGTRLTVL.

The CDR3 loop reads CASSLGYMGDNEQFF. CDR3 nucleotide sequence: TGTGCCAGCAGCTTAGGTTATATGGGAGACAATGAGCAGTTCTTC. The rearrangement uses TRBV7-9 and TRBJ2-1, with a possible D match to TRBD2 (5 bases). The CDR3 is 15 amino acids. The germline gives CDR1 SEHNR, CDR2 FQNEAQ (reference sequence). The V end was cut by 1 base, the J end by 5 bases, with 12 bases between.

With regard to this clone: This sample includes further DNA sequences coding for the same CDR3. The chain uses TRBV9 and TRBJ2-7; a possible D gene is TRBD2 (5 bases). Germline-derived CDR1 and CDR2 are SGDLS and YYNGEE. The CDR3 sequence is 14 residues long. Trimming took off 4 bases at V and 2 bases at J, with 13 bases between the two ends. The CDR3 bases are TGTGCCAGCAGCCCCCCGGGGAGCACCTACGAGCAGTACTTC. The encoded protein is CASSPPGSTYEQYF.

The V and J genes are TRBV14 and TRBJ2-1, with 7 positions matching TRBD2. This CDR3 has 15 amino acids. The junction had 7 bases not matched to a gene; V was cut back by 4 bases and J by 4 bases. Germline V lookup: CDR1 SGHDN, CDR2 FVKESK. For the CDR3, the DNA is TGTGCCAGCAGCCGCAAAAGCGGGGTTTACAATGAGCAGTTCTTC. Its translation is CASSRKSGVYNEQFF.

This chain joins TRBV10-1 and TRBJ2-3; maybe TRBD2 (6 bases). V was cut by 2 bases and J by 1 base, with 10 bases left in between. Germline lookup yields CDR1 WNHNN and CDR2 SYGVQD (reference sequence). The CDR3 has 15 residues. The CDR3 DNA is TGCGCCAGCAGTGAGGGGTGGGAGGGCACAGATACGCAGTATTTT. Its translation is CASSEGWEGTDTQYF.

About this clone: Since a much larger clone is just one base distant, this may be a read error. V is TRBV7-9 and J is TRBJ2-7, with D unclear. The CDR3 covers 11 residues. Germline CDR1 SEHNR, CDR2 FQNEAQ (reference sequence). V was clipped by 0 bases and J by 6 bases, with 3 bases between them. CDR3 sequence (DNA): TGTGCCAGCAGCTTAGCAGCCGAGCAGTACTTC. Protein: CASSLAAEQYF.

This clone was recorded only once. This sequence joins TRBV9 and TRBJ2-7, with 10 positions matching TRBD2. Germline CDR1 is SGDLS and CDR2 is YYNGEE. Unmatched junction bases numbered 4, after V lost 4 bases and J lost 0 bases. The CDR3 is 15 amino acids. CDR3 amino acids: CASSPSGSLSYEQYF. The CDR3 DNA sequence: TGTGCCAGCAGCCCTAGCGGGAGTCTCTCCTACGAGCAGTACTTC.

The count of this clone is one. V is TRBV2 and J is TRBJ2-3, with D unclear. The length of the CDR3 is 14 residues. CDR1 is SNHLY and CDR2 is FYNNEI in the germline V gene. With 5 bases removed from V and 4 bases from J, the gap between germline ends came to 13 bases. CDR3 coding DNA: TGTGCCAGCAGTTACTCGACTGGGTCAGATACGCAGTATTTT. Translated, it gives CASSYSTGSDTQYF.

This chain joins TRBV25-1 and TRBJ2-1; tentative D call: TRBD2 (5 bases). The CDR3 extends over 13 amino acids. Trimming pared 4 bases from V and 8 bases from J, leaving 12 bases between. Germline values: CDR1 MGHDK, CDR2 SYGVNS. The CDR3 protein is CASSATGVHEQFF. The CDR3 region has the DNA TGTGCCAGCAGTGCCACCGGGGTCCATGAGCAGTTCTTC.

V gene TRBV7-6 combines with J gene TRBJ2-7; weak D call: TRBD1 (6 bases). The V and J ends lost 5 bases and 2 bases respectively, with 16 bases between them. CDR3 length equals 15 residues. Germline V lookup: CDR1 SGHVS, CDR2 FNYEAQ. The DNA for the CDR3 is TGTGCCAGCAGCCCGAGGTTACAGGGCACCTACGAGCAGTACTTC. Translated: CASSPRLQGTYEQYF.

In its sample, this clone was seen once. The chain recombines TRBV7-4 with TRBJ2-7; the match to TRBD1 covers 9 bases. Germline CDR1 and CDR2: SGHVT and SQSDAQ. This CDR3 spans 14 amino acids. V dropped 5 bases and J dropped 6; count of bases not matched to a gene: 8. CDR3 sequence reads: CASSQVGQGSEQYF. In nucleotides, the CDR3 is TGTGCCAGCAGCCAAGTGGGACAGGGAAGCGAGCAGTACTTC.

The chain has TRBV7-9 and TRBJ1-1; TRBD1 agrees at 7 bases. In germline, CDR1 is SEHNR, CDR2 FQNEAQ (reference sequence). The CDR3 totals 14 residues. J lost 7 bases, V lost 0 bases, and 5 bases had no gene match. The CDR3 reads CASSLADRTIEAFF. Written as DNA, the CDR3 is TGTGCCAGCAGCTTAGCGGACAGGACCATTGAAGCTTTCTTT. Full variable domain (remainder filled in from reference TRBV7-9 and TRBJ1-1): DTGVSQNPRHKITKRGQNVTFRCDPISEHNRLYWYRQTLGQGPEFLTYFQNEAQLEKSRLLSDRFSAERPKGSFSTLEIQRTEQGDSAMYLCASSLADRTIEAFFGQGTRLTVV.

Points on this clone: An end of the junction differs from the germline gene, which may be a read error. The CDR3 DNA reads as TGCAGCGTGGGAGGGACCCGGTGCGACTTC. Its translation is CSVGGTRCDF. The V call is TRBV29-1, the J call TRBJ2-5; 7 bases map to TRBD2. Germline CDR1 reads SQVTM; CDR2 reads ANQGSEA. The CDR3 has 10 amino acids.

The chain is built from TRBV18 and TRBJ1-2; 7 bases match TRBD1. The germline CDR1 and CDR2 sequences are KGHSH and LQKENI. The CDR3 has 15 amino acids. The ends lost 3 bases at V and 5 bases at J; junction bases unmatched: 9. As DNA, the CDR3 is TGTGCCAGCTCACCCCCGACAGGGAGAAAGTATGGCTACACCTTC. Translated, it gives CASSPPTGRKYGYTF.

The rearrangement uses TRBV7-9 and TRBJ2-2; D is ambiguous. V lost 6 bases and J lost 3, with 20 bases in between. The CDR3 extends over 17 amino acids. Germline V CDR1 and CDR2: SEHNR, FQNEAQ (reference sequence). CDR3: CASRTPLHTLYTGELFF. The CDR3 DNA follows: TGTGCCAGCAGGACCCCATTACACACTCTCTACACCGGGGAGCTGTTTTTT.

The rearrangement links TRBV29-1 to TRBJ2-7; 7 bases fit TRBD1. The CDR3 length is 14 residues. Germline V gives CDR1 SQVTM, CDR2 ANQGSEA. Trimming removed 4 bases from V and 0 bases from J; junction bases left unmatched: 6. The CDR3 region is CSVAGTVSSYEQYF. CDR3 in DNA: TGCAGCGTTGCTGGGACAGTAAGCTCCTACGAGCAGTACTTC.

V gene TRBV7-2 combines with J gene TRBJ2-3; TRBD2 aligns across 9 bases. Germline V gene data show CDR1 as SGHTA and CDR2 as FQGNSA. J was trimmed by 0 bases and V by 2 bases; bases with no gene match: 6. This CDR3 contains 17 residues. CDR3 amino acids: CASSLIGGRASTDTQYF. The CDR3 bases are TGTGCCAGCAGCTTAATAGGCGGGAGGGCAAGCACAGATACGCAGTATTTT.

Turning to this clone: A junction boundary mismatches the germline segment, possibly from a read error. V and J are TRBV2 and TRBJ2-2; 11 positions match TRBD2. This CDR3 has 17 amino acids. CDR1 and CDR2 (germline): SNHLY, FYNNEI. The CDR3 protein is CACRRLAGFANTGELFF. In nucleotides, the CDR3 is TGTGCCTGCAGGAGACTAGCGGGATTTGCGAACACCGGGGAGCTGTTTTTT.

The chain has TRBV27 and TRBJ1-1; 9 nucleotides align to TRBD1. The trim removed 0 bases at V and 3 bases at J, leaving 5 bases unmatched. The germline V gene has CDR1 MNHEY and CDR2 SMNVEV (reference sequence). The CDR3 consists of 16 residues. CDR3: CASSLSAGTGYTEAFF. Here the CDR3 DNA reads TGTGCCAGCAGTTTATCAGCTGGGACAGGGTACACTGAAGCTTTCTTT.

The chain joins TRBV13 to TRBJ2-7, with 10 bases matching TRBD2. CDR1 is PRHDT, CDR2 FYEKMQ, per germline (reference sequence). The CDR3 contains 17 residues. Germline trimming cut 0 bases from V and 7 bases from J; bases unmatched to any gene: 12. The CDR3 DNA reads TGTGCCAGCAGCTTAGGCAGGGAACTAGCGGGATTGTATGAGCAGTACTTC. It codes for CASSLGRELAGLYEQYF. The whole variable domain, filled in from reference TRBV13 and TRBJ2-7, reads AAGVIQSPRHLIKEKRETATLKCYPIPRHDTVYWYQQGPGQDPQFLISFYEKMQSDKGSIPDRFSAQQFSDYHSELNMSSLELGDSALYFCASSLGRELAGLYEQYFGPGTRLTVT.

V is TRBV7-8 and J is TRBJ2-3; D is unresolved. This CDR3 is built from 15 residues. Per germline, CDR1 SGHVS and CDR2 FQNEAQ. V was trimmed by 1 base and J by 4 bases, leaving 12 bases between them. The CDR3 nucleotides read TGTGCCAGCAGCTTAGTACGGCACAGCGCAGATACGCAGTATTTT. This sequence encodes CASSLVRHSADTQYF. Together with reference TRBV7-8 and TRBJ2-3, the CDR3 gives the full variable domain: GAGVSQSPRYKVAKRGQDVALRCDPISGHVSLFWYQQALGQGPEFLTYFQNEAQLDKSGLPSDRFFAERPEGSVSTLKIQRTQQEDSAVYLCASSLVRHSADTQYFGPGTRLTVL.

CDR3 coding DNA: TGTGCCAGCAGCGCGACTAGAGATACGCAGTATTTT. It translates to CASSATRDTQYF. The V call is TRBV5-6, the J call TRBJ2-3; possible D gene TRBD2, 6 bases. The CDR3 covers 12 residues. Germline V gives CDR1 SGHDT, CDR2 YYEEEE. With 4 bases removed from V and 5 bases from J, the gap between germline ends came to 8 bases.